This TCR beta chain came from a study of OX40 agonist ivuxolimab in advanced cancers. Whole-study context: Patients received ivuxolimab, an agonistic anti-OX40 (CD134) antibody.

This table comes from immunoSEQ multiplex PCR, and its TCRdb copy is limited to in-frame clones, with some not included. The profile covers about 55,000 clones, with more than 65% appearing a single time and roughly 6.5% taken by the ten largest. Trimming took 5 bases from V and 5 from J, leaving 19 bases between them. The V gene's germline CDR1 is SGHKS and CDR2 YYEKEE (reference sequence). This CDR3 contains 15 residues. This sequence originates from an adult with an advanced solid tumor such as melanoma, head and neck, liver or kidney cancer. The sample in question was CD4+ or CD8+ T cells sorted from blood, obtained in a trial of the OX40 agonist ivuxolimab. The chain has TRBV5-5 and TRBJ1-2, with TRBD1 as a possible D gene (6 bases). The CDR3 DNA reads as TGTGCCAGCAGACCCGAAGGGGGGGTGATTTATGGCTACACCTTC. It specifies CASRPEGGVIYGYTF.